This TCR beta chain was captured in a study of regulatory T cells in long-lasting Graves disease (dated by TCRdb to the early 2020s). At the level of the whole study: Antithyroid drugs had been taken for less than 3 months by newly diagnosed Graves' disease patients. Persistent Graves' disease patients were compared with newly diagnosed Graves' disease patients by peripheral blood TCR sequencing and RNA sequencing. The study was registered as a clinical trial and conducted in China. A total of roughly 35 samples underwent TCR sequencing: about 13 from persistent and approximately 20 from newly diagnosed Graves' disease patients. Broader findings and caveats from the paper: Preferential use of TRBV28, TRBJ1-2 and TRBJ2-5 was observed in persistent disease, whereas TRBV20-1 and TRBJ2-1 were favored in newly diagnosed disease. Patients with persistent disease shared more public clonotypes (under 3,000) than newly diagnosed patients did (around 1,000). Because the primary lesion, thyroid tissue, could not be accessed, the study looked at peripheral blood alone. The authors noted that the small sample size was a limitation that may lower accuracy. Sequencing and analysis were limited to the TCR beta chain. Persistent Graves' disease patients showed lower TCR Shannon entropy and fewer highly expanded clones than newly diagnosed patients, suggesting clonal expansion.

In light of the paper, this sample's time point label describes: newly diagnosed GD, antithyroid drugs for less than 3 months. For both TCR sequencing and RNA sequencing, RNA was extracted from PBMCs in TRIzol. The diagnosis of Graves' disease was made according to American Thyroid Association guidelines. Patients were recruited from an endocrinology department in Xi'an, China. From each patient, 7.5 to 9.5 milliliters of peripheral blood was collected into an EDTA anticoagulant tube. Ficoll Paque Plus density gradient separation was used to isolate PBMCs, and no further T cell sorting was done. An Agilent 2100 Bioanalyzer and agarose gel were used to check RNA quality, while a NanoDrop 2000 measured RNA concentration. Including cysteine and phenylalanine, the CDR3 has 14 amino acids. Left in the record is the CDR3 DNA by itself, 42 bases read in frame from the first base. CDR1 PRHDT and CDR2 FYEKMQ were looked up in the germline V gene (reference sequence). Trimming costs V 1 base and J 2 bases, and their ends lie 9 bases apart.

The protocol used for the library was multiplex PCR. TCRdb shows the sequencer as Illumina HiSeq 4000. TCR beta libraries were built with iRepertoire HTBI primers and Arm-PCR amplification of CDR3 regions. Before sequencing, the PCR products underwent gel purification. In the paper's pipeline: Gene usage analysis of CDR3 amino acid clonotypes used the approximately 62 TRBV and 14 to 15 TRBJ segments found across samples. COPE and FqMerger were used to merge filtered high-quality paired reads into contigs. BLAST was used to align contigs to IMGT TRBV, TRBD and TRBJ reference genes, and CDR3 was defined according to IMGT. Any clonotype with a frequency above 0.1% was counted as a highly expanded clone. Repertoire diversity was measured by Shannon entropy, and V-J evenness by the Gini coefficient. A clonotype found in more than one individual was treated as public. The public reads were reprocessed in TCRdb via fastp at Q25 and MiXCR, keeping in-frame beta chains. Rows with one shared CDR3 protein collapse into an entry with the most common genes and DNA. Clone size and V and J calls follow TCRdb, not the original study. For this sample the table gives fewer than 450,000 distinct CDR3 sequences, of which about 15% were detected only once. The top ten hold about 7.8% of the sample.

This clonotype has at least ten counts. The target of this receptor is not known. Base-call qualities are not available, and no considerably larger clone is one nucleotide away. A further study also used this sample, focusing on T cells in Graves' hyperthyroidism and ophthalmopathy. That second report states: Graves' hyperthyroidism was defined as stable when no progression to ophthalmopathy occurred over 18 months of follow-up. The hyperthyroidism patients were between 18 and 65 years old and newly diagnosed, with a disease duration of less than 2 months. The study excluded patients with uncontrolled infections, other autoimmune diseases, pregnancy or lactation. Clinical symptoms, serum thyroxine and TRAb, thyroid ultrasound, and orbital computed tomography formed the basis for the diagnoses. A first-round RT-PCR of the TCR CDR3 used the HTBI primer set with the Qiagen OneStep RT-PCR kit. Most expanded thyroid clonotypes (frequency above 0.001) were also found in blood, which suggests that blood repertoires may mirror thyroid immune responses. A model built on a 13 V-J signature distinguished ophthalmopathy from stable hyperthyroidism, reaching roughly 88% sensitivity and 81.08% specificity in cross-validation and 80%/75% in testing. During validation, the model predicted progression to ophthalmopathy a median of around 7 months ahead of onset, with approximately 71% sensitivity and 72% to 85% specificity. TCR V-J signatures able to tell the groups apart were searched for in a discovery cohort of 95 or so patients, of whom 43 had Graves' ophthalmopathy and 57 had stable Graves' hyperthyroidism. Prospective prediction of ophthalmopathy was tested in an independent validation cohort of fewer than 20 hyperthyroidism patients and roughly 16 patients who later progressed to ophthalmopathy. For training and testing, the roughly 100 patients in the discovery cohort were randomly divided in a 7:3 ratio. In more than 5 Graves' hyperthyroidism patients, the study also compared T-cell repertoires from thyroid tissue with T-cell repertoires from blood. Once sampling was done, hyperthyroidism patients were given methimazole at a starting dose of 30 mg daily, whereas ophthalmopathy patients were given high-dose intravenous methylprednisolone. A second multiplex PCR round built the libraries, followed by size selection and purification. The libraries were sequenced on an Illumina HiSeq2000 using paired-end 100 bp reads. SOAPnuke was used to process the raw data, with reads discarded if the reads contained adapters or uncalled bases, had a mean Phred below 15, or lacked an exact constant-primer or identifier match. COPE v1.2.5 was used to merge high-quality paired reads, and clonotypes were defined as unique nucleotide sequences. MiTCR v1.1 was used to align the clonotypes against IMGT TRBV, TRBD and TRBJ reference segments. Only V-J combinations with frequency above 0.0001, covering 99% to 99.2% of repertoires, were analysed. The TCS score was defined as F50 (clonal expansion) divided by E x V (chaos), with BLOSUM62-based TCRdist calculated between CDR3 peptides within each V-J. Welch's t-statistics and random forest reduced fewer than 600 V-J features to around 14, which were used in a naive Bayes classifier (R e1071). No statistical method was used to fix the sample size in advance, and group allocation was not hidden from the investigators. TCR Vbeta CDR3 sequencing of roughly 140 peripheral blood samples (under 45 ophthalmopathy, some 75 hyperthyroidism and approximately 17 progressor patients) is reported in the paper.

Recombination linked TRBV13 to TRBJ2-7; there is no confident call for the D gene. The source was peripheral blood mononuclear cells (PBMCs), collected at new diagnosis, from a patient treated with antithyroid drugs. The receptor was derived from a woman aged 40 to 55 with Graves disease. Donor details come from another sample of the same person, matched by shared clones. Read as DNA, the sequence is TGTGCCAGCAGCTTAGCACTATCACCCTACGAGCAGTACTTC. Its protein is CASSLALSPYEQYF.